This T cell receptor beta chain is from a study of blood T cell repertoires in COVID-19. TCRdb's table, derived via immunoSEQ multiplex PCR, lists solely in-frame clones and lacks some. Of about 140,000 clones listed, approximately 88% are singletons. From germline, CDR1 is SNHLY and CDR2 FYNNEI. This CDR3 is built from 11 residues. Trimming removed 6 bases from V and 10 bases from J, with 12 bases in between. The chain is built from TRBV2 and TRBJ1-2; no definite D call. The receptor comes from a woman aged 45-60 years with acute or convalescent COVID-19. Material for sequencing was peripheral blood. CDR3 DNA: TGTGCCAGCAGCTACGACAAGACCTACACCTTC. Protein sequence: CASSYDKTYTF. The variable domain in full, completed from reference TRBV2 and TRBJ1-2, reads EPEVTQTPSHQVTQMGQEVILRCVPISNHLYFYWYRQILGQKVEFLVSFYNNEISEKSEIFDDQFSVERPDGSNFTLKIRSTKLEDSAMYFCASSYDKTYTFGSGTRLTVV.